This TCR beta chain was sequenced during a study of T cell repertoires in cytomegalovirus infection. TCRdb re-called the reads through MiXCR, storing one row per CDR3 protein. This sample has some 680,000 distinct CDR3 sequences, with 35% found just once. This CDR3 spans 17 amino acids. The V gene's germline CDR1 is MNHNS and CDR2 SASEGT. Trimming took 6 bases from V and 1 from J; bases not matched to a gene: 9. Study-level points and caveats: Within the response measured ex vivo, HLA-C-restricted CMV-specific TCR beta clonotypes were dominant.

Note on this clonotype: The target antigen is unknown.

The sample was PBMCs. The TCR comes from a human donor in good health (CMV status not recorded). Some clones in this sample may be carry-over from other donors' samples. The chain links TRBV6-1 to TRBJ1-5; 10 bases agree with TRBD1. DNA for the CDR3: TGTGCCAGCAGACGAAGCGGGACAGGGGCCAGCAATCAGCCCCAGCATTTT. The encoded protein is CASRRSGTGASNQPQHF.